This T cell receptor beta chain was documented in a study of blood T cells in healthy people across ages. No fewer than 5.5 micrograms of total RNA were isolated from every sample. V gave up 2 bases and J gave up 4 bases; unmatched junction bases: 6. From germline, CDR1 is MNHEY and CDR2 SVGAGI. This CDR3 is built from 15 residues. Sample-barcoded 5' priming and a J-beta primer mix drove a second PCR of 7 to 11 cycles. TCRdb used MiXCR to reprocess the 5' RACE reads, holding one entry per CDR3 protein. This table holds about 1,500,000 distinct CDR3 sequences, around 39% found once. The chain is built from TRBV6-5 and TRBJ1-1; 8 bases align to TRBD1. The sequencing input was blood. This clonotype was sampled from a woman aged 18-29 years in good health. The DNA for the CDR3 is TGTGCCAGCAGTTACGGCACAGGGGGGAGCACTGAAGCTTTCTTT. It translates to CASSYGTGGSTEAFF.